The 19 T cell receptor beta chains in this list originate from one sample, sequenced in a study of human T cells and chemical hapten exposure. TCRdb reprocessed the RACE reads with MiXCR, giving one entry per CDR3 protein. The data show 85,000 to 130,000 distinct CDR3 sequences, 12% seen once. The time point was: pre-sensitization, week 0. Treatment of the sample: therapeutic diphenylcyclopropenone sensitization with weekly scalp DPC. The material sequenced was whole blood, taken in connection with sensitization to the hapten diphenylcyclopropenone (DPC). These receptors originate from a woman aged 45 to 65 with alopecia areata. Some clones in this sample may be carry-over from other donors' samples.

This clonotype has a count of ten or more. V is TRBV7-6 and J is TRBJ2-2; maybe TRBD1 (6 bases). V was pared by 5 bases and J by 2 bases, with 15 bases between. The CDR3 runs to 16 residues. Germline V gives CDR1 SGHVS, CDR2 FNYEAQ. CDR3 loop: CASSPTGTQNTGELFF. DNA of the CDR3: TGTGCCAGCAGCCCAACCGGGACACAAAACACCGGGGAGCTGTTTTTT.

Note on this clonotype: This may stem from a read error, because a much larger clone lies one nucleotide away. The CDR3 DNA reads TGTGCCAGCATCTTAGGCGGTCCCGGGGAGCTGTTTTTT. Its translation: CASILGGPGELFF. This chain links TRBV7-8 with TRBJ2-2; no clear D gene. The CDR3 consists of 13 residues. Germline CDR1 is SGHVS and CDR2 is FQNEAQ.

The chain couples TRBV10-3 to TRBJ2-5; D remains unclear. V was shortened by 7 bases and J by 3 bases, with 12 bases between the two germline ends. Germline assignment: CDR1 ENHRY and CDR2 SYGVKD. The length of the CDR3 is 13 residues. Here the CDR3 DNA reads TGTGCCATCACCAGGTACCCGAAAGAGACCCAGTACTTC. It is translated as CAITRYPKETQYF.

This clonotype showed up just a few times. The chain has TRBV28 and TRBJ2-5; D unresolved. V lost 7 bases, J lost 5 bases, and 8 bases lay in between. CDR1 MDHEN and CDR2 SYDVKM come from the germline V gene. This CDR3 comprises 11 residues. The CDR3 DNA reads as TGTGCCAGCACCGAGTACGAGACCCAGTACTTC. This gives the protein CASTEYETQYF. The full variable domain, in which reference TRBV28 and TRBJ2-5 provide the parts outside the CDR3, is DVKVTQSSRYLVKRTGEKVFLECVQDMDHENMFWYRQDPGLGLRLIYFSYDVKMKEKGDIPEGYSVSREKKERFSLILESASTNQTSMYLCASTEYETQYFGPGTRLLVL.

The rearrangement joins TRBV4-1 to TRBJ2-7, with D possibly being TRBD1 (6 bases). V lost 2 bases and J lost 4, with 15 bases in between. This CDR3 has 15 amino acids. CDR1 MGHRA and CDR2 YSYEKL come from the germline V gene. The CDR3 here is CASSQQTGLRYEQYF. For the CDR3, the DNA is TGCGCCAGCAGCCAACAGACAGGTCTTAGATACGAGCAGTACTTC.

This clonotype occurred a few times. This chain joins TRBV20-1 and TRBJ2-3; TRBD2 aligns across 9 bases. V shed 4 bases and J 4 bases; nucleotides not matched to a gene: 3. This CDR3 is built from 13 residues. CDR1 and CDR2 from the germline V gene are DFQATT and SNEGSKA (reference sequence). DNA of the CDR3: TGCAGTGCTATGACTAGCGGCCCAGATACGCAGTATTTT. It translates to CSAMTSGPDTQYF.

This clonotype has a handful of counts. The chain joins TRBV18 to TRBJ1-6; 7 positions agree with TRBD1. The CDR3 length is 18 residues. CDR1 is KGHSH, CDR2 LQKENI, per germline. V lost 1 base to trimming and J lost 9 bases; unmatched junction nucleotides: 15. The CDR3 DNA sequence: TGTGCCAGCTCACCACTGGGAAACAGGGGCCAGGGGAGTTCACCCCTCCACTTT. As protein: CASSPLGNRGQGSSPLHF. The whole variable domain, remainder taken from reference TRBV18 and TRBJ1-6, is NAGVMQNPRHLVRRRGQEARLRCSPMKGHSHVYWYRQLPEEGLKFMVYLQKENIIDESGMPKERFSAEFPKEGPSILRIQQVVRGDSAAYFCASSPLGNRGQGSSPLHFGNGTRLTVT.

This clonotype was seen only a few times. V is TRBV7-9 and J is TRBJ2-4; D tentatively fits TRBD1 or TRBD2 (5 bases each). Trimming cost V 5 bases and J 5 bases, with 13 bases left between them. The CDR3 is 14 amino acids. The V gene's germline CDR1 is SEHNR and CDR2 FQNEAQ (reference sequence). In nucleotides, the CDR3 is TGTGCCAGCAGCCCCCGGGGCCAGGAAAACATTCAGTACTTC. Translated, it gives CASSPRGQENIQYF.

The chain recombines TRBV3-1 with TRBJ1-1; D ambiguous. The CDR3 is 13 residues long. The germline gives CDR1 LGHDT, CDR2 YNNKEL (reference sequence). V was trimmed by 4 bases and J by 8 bases, leaving 14 bases between them. CDR3 coding DNA: TGTGCCAGCAGCCTCATGATTGCTTCAGAAGCTTTCTTT. Residues: CASSLMIASEAFF.

This clonotype has a handful of counts. This chain links TRBV24-1 with TRBJ2-1, with D perhaps being TRBD1 or TRBD2 (5 bases each). Germline V gene sequence: CDR1 KGHDR, CDR2 SFDVKD. The CDR3 has 17 amino acids. Trimming left V 1 base short and J 9 bases short, with 21 bases between. The CDR3 sequence: CATSDLSPPGRESEQFF. CDR3 in DNA: TGTGCCACCAGTGATTTATCGCCTCCGGGGCGCGAAAGTGAGCAGTTCTTC.

The chain links TRBV20-1 to TRBJ1-5; D might be TRBD1 (5 bases). The CDR3 has 16 amino acids. The germline gives CDR1 DFQATT, CDR2 SNEGSKA (reference sequence). V gave up 2 bases and J gave up 0 bases, with 14 bases separating them. CDR3 region: CSARTRGGLSNQPQHF. As DNA, the CDR3 is TGCAGTGCTAGAACTCGGGGCGGGCTTAGCAATCAGCCCCAGCATTTT.

This clonotype has more than one count but fewer than ten. This chain connects TRBV3-1 to TRBJ1-2; possible D gene TRBD1, 5 bases. This CDR3 region has 13 residues. Germline CDR1 LGHDT, CDR2 YNNKEL (reference sequence). Trimming cost V 5 bases and J 2 bases, with 9 bases left between them. The chain's CDR3 is CASSGRGNYGYTF. The CDR3 region has the DNA TGTGCCAGCAGCGGTAGGGGAAACTATGGCTACACCTTC.

The chain combines TRBV20-1 with TRBJ2-7; possibly TRBD2 for D (6 bases). Deletions cut 5 bases from V and 3 bases from J, with 14 bases between. Germline-derived CDR1 and CDR2 are DFQATT and SNEGSKA (reference sequence). The CDR3 runs 13 residues. The CDR3 DNA follows: TGCAGTGCTCCTCGGGACTCGGGCTACGAGCAGTACTTC. Protein sequence: CSAPRDSGYEQYF.

This clonotype was counted a few times. This chain joins TRBV11-2 and TRBJ2-2; 8 bases agree with TRBD2. Germline V lookup: CDR1 SGHAT, CDR2 FQNNGV. Trimming at V came to 6 bases and at J to 4 bases, leaving 7 bases not matched to a gene. The CDR3 consists of 15 residues. The CDR3 sequence is CASRPAGVGTGELFF. CDR3 nucleotides: TGTGCCAGCAGACCAGCGGGAGTGGGCACCGGGGAGCTGTTTTTT.

This clonotype has a handful of counts. The V and J genes are TRBV7-2 and TRBJ2-3; D perhaps matches TRBD1 (6 bases). Trimming cost V 4 bases and J 2 bases, with 10 bases left between them. This CDR3 region has 14 residues. CDR1 is SGHTA, CDR2 FQGNSA, per germline. DNA of the CDR3: TGTGCCAGCAGCTCAGGACAGATCACAGATACGCAGTATTTT. This encodes CASSSGQITDTQYF.

This clonotype was seen more than once but under ten times. The chain employs TRBV20-1 and TRBJ2-7; D uncertain. Trimming pared 8 bases from V and 1 base from J, leaving 15 bases between. Germline V lookup: CDR1 DFQATT, CDR2 SNEGSKA (reference sequence). CDR3 length: 13 amino acids. Here the CDR3 reads CSTTAMQSYEQYF. DNA for the CDR3: TGCAGTACCACAGCGATGCAATCCTACGAGCAGTACTTC.

In the case of this clonotype: This may arise from a read error, as a much more abundant clone is one base away. The chain recombines TRBV12-5 with TRBJ1-2; D is possibly TRBD1 (6 bases). This CDR3 is 13 amino acids long. The germline gives CDR1 LGHNT, CDR2 FRNRAP. The CDR3 nucleotides read TGTACTAGTGGTCCTGACAGGAACTATGGCTACACCTTC. This sequence encodes CTSGPDRNYGYTF.

This clonotype was counted at least ten times. The chain is built from TRBV28 and TRBJ1-5; D unclear. CDR1 and CDR2 from the germline V gene are MDHEN and SYDVKM. The V gene lost 10 bases and the J gene lost 2 bases, with 9 bases spanning the gap. The CDR3 length is 12 residues. The CDR3 DNA follows: TGTGCCACGAAAGGAGGCAATCAGCCCCAGCATTTT. It codes for CATKGGNQPQHF. The whole variable domain, remainder taken from reference TRBV28 and TRBJ1-5, is DVKVTQSSRYLVKRTGEKVFLECVQDMDHENMFWYRQDPGLGLRLIYFSYDVKMKEKGDIPEGYSVSREKKERFSLILESASTNQTSMYLCATKGGNQPQHFGDGTRLSIL.

The V gene is TRBV28, the J gene TRBJ1-1; D not resolved. This CDR3 has 13 residues. Germline CDR1 reads MDHEN; CDR2 reads SYDVKM. The V and J ends lost 3 bases and 5 bases respectively, with 10 bases between them. The CDR3 loop reads CASSFPIPTEAFF. In nucleotides, the CDR3 is TGTGCCAGCAGTTTCCCTATCCCGACTGAAGCTTTCTTT.